This is a list of T cell receptor beta chains from one sample in a study of vaccination effects on CD4 cells after COVID-19. The protocol was immunoSEQ multiplex PCR, while the TCRdb copy is restricted to in-frame clones and leaves out a portion. The sample has about 26,000 clones, 75% to 80% seen once. These receptors have no known antigen. The sequencing used CD4+ T cells from PBMCs cultured with SARS-CoV-2 spike peptides, collected after COVID-19 vaccination. The origin of the receptors is a human donor who received a COVID-19 vaccine. Some clones in this sample may be carry-over from other donors' samples. Both conserved end residues are part of each CDR3. The D gene is left open where the match is weak. Size tells how often a clone was seen (once, few, many) or the class of an expanded clone, and some rows leave it out.

j_call d_call v_call clone_size cdr3_aa cdr3_nt
TRBJ2-3 - TRBV2 - CASTRPTDTQYF TGTGCCAGCACCCGTCCCACAGATACGCAGTATTTT
TRBJ2-2 - TRBV24-1 - CATSDPSPPHSGELFF TGTGCCACCAGTGACCCGTCACCCCCCCATAGCGGGGAGCTGTTTTTT
TRBJ1-6 TRBD1 TRBV7-2 - CASSLTRTGGSSPLHF TGTGCCAGCAGCTTAACAAGGACAGGGGGCTCTTCACCCCTCCACTTT
TRBJ1-2 - TRBV4-3 - CASNNGQLYGYTF TGCGCCAGCAACAACGGACAGCTCTATGGCTACACCTTC
TRBJ1-2 - TRBV11-2 - CASSLNSGAYGYTF TGTGCCAGCAGCTTAAATTCAGGGGCGTATGGCTACACCTTC
TRBJ2-1 - TRBV28 - CASSSWDIRTNYNEQFF TGTGCCAGCAGTTCCTGGGACATCAGGACTAACTACAATGAGCAGTTCTTC
TRBJ1-2 - TRBV6-5 - CASSYLNRDQFGYTF TGTGCCAGCAGTTACTTAAACAGGGATCAATTTGGCTACACCTTC
TRBJ2-5 - TRBV2 - CASSVEGEETQYF TGTGCCAGCAGTGTCGAGGGAGAGGAGACCCAGTACTTC
TRBJ2-1 - TRBV7-2 - CASSLTRDSYNEQFF TGTGCCAGCAGTCTAACCCGGGACTCCTACAATGAGCAGTTCTTC
TRBJ1-4 TRBD1 TRBV7-9 - CASSLGQGTTNEKLFF TGTGCCAGCAGCTTGGGACAGGGCACAACTAATGAAAAACTGTTTTTT
TRBJ1-5 - TRBV24-1 - CATSDSRDIGGQPQHF TGTGCCACCAGTGATTCACGGGACATTGGGGGTCAGCCCCAGCATTTT
TRBJ2-3 - TRBV7-3 - CASSLMSASTDTQYF TGTGCCAGCAGCTTAATGTCCGCTAGCACAGATACGCAGTATTTT
TRBJ2-1 TRBD2 TRBV10-3 - CAIGEGTSGGPRDEQFF TGTGCCATCGGGGAGGGGACTAGCGGGGGGCCCCGTGATGAGCAGTTCTTC
TRBJ2-3 - TRBV10-1 once CASSDDRDSTDTQYF TGCGCCAGCAGTGATGACCGGGATAGCACAGATACGCAGTATTTT
TRBJ2-5 TRBD1 TRBV7-9 - CASSFDRGETQYF TGTGCCAGCAGCTTTGACAGGGGAGAGACCCAGTACTTC
TRBJ1-1 - TRBV11-3 - CASSSREGTEAFF TGTGCCAGCAGCTCCCGAGAGGGCACTGAAGCTTTCTTT
TRBJ1-1 - TRBV7-2 few CASSPAEGALWTEAFF TGTGCCAGCAGCCCCGCGGAAGGTGCCTTATGGACTGAAGCTTTCTTT
TRBJ2-5 TRBD1 TRBV6-6 - CASSYSGQGGETQYF TGTGCCAGCAGTTACTCCGGACAGGGCGGGGAGACCCAGTACTTC
TRBJ2-2 TRBD1 TRBV19 - CASSIGQGRELFF TGTGCCAGTAGTATTGGACAGGGCCGGGAGCTGTTTTTT
TRBJ1-1 - TRBV2 - CASSEQLTGNTEAFF TGTGCCAGCAGTGAACAACTGACAGGGAACACTGAAGCTTTCTTT
TRBJ2-5 - TRBV4-1 - CASSQDAQLVMSQYF TGCGCCAGCAGCCAAGATGCCCAGCTCGTAATGTCCCAGTACTTC
TRBJ1-1 - TRBV25-1 - CASRPAQGAEAFF TGTGCCAGCAGACCCGCTCAGGGCGCTGAAGCTTTCTTT
TRBJ2-4 - TRBV27 - CASSLSFGNIQYF TGTGCCAGCAGTTTATCGTTCGGGAACATTCAGTACTTC
TRBJ1-6 TRBD1 TRBV7-2 - CASSFRTGNNSPLHF TGTGCCAGCAGCTTCAGGACAGGGAATAATTCACCCCTCCACTTT
TRBJ1-1 TRBD1 TRBV4-2 - CASSQSPDRKAFF TGTGCCAGCAGCCAGAGTCCGGACAGGAAAGCTTTCTTT
TRBJ2-1 TRBD2 TRBV19 - CASSIKAGGPLNYNEQFF TGTGCCAGTAGTATAAAAGCGGGGGGGCCACTCAACTACAATGAGCAGTTCTTC
TRBJ1-1 - TRBV3-1/TRBV3-2 - CASSQDPGRDTEAFF TGTGCCAGCAGCCAAGATCCAGGACGCGACACTGAAGCTTTCTTT
TRBJ1-3 - TRBV7-9 - CASSPGDNSGNTIYF TGTGCCAGCAGCCCGGGGGACAATTCTGGAAACACCATATATTTT